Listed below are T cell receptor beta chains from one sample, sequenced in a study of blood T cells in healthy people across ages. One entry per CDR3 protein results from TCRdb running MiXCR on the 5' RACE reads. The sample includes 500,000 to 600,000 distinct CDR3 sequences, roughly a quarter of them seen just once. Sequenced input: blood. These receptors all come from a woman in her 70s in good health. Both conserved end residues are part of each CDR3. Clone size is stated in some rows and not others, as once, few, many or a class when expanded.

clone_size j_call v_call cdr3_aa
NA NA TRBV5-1 CASSTPESYEQYF
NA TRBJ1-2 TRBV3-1 CASSQAGTNQGTYGYTF
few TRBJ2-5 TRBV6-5 CASRTSGGSQKTQYF
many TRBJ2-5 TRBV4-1 CASSQEAGYQETQYF
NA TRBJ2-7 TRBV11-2 CASTTTSGVYEQYF
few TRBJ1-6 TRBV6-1 CASSRQGKGSYNSPLHF
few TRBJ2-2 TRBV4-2 CASSQEIGRTGELFF
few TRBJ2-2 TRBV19 CASSPGIYTGELFF
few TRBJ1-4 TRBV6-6 CASSYTHSTNEKLFF
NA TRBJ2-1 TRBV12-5 CASGPQGLAGGPGEQFF
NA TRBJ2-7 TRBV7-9 CASSLVSAGEYEQYF
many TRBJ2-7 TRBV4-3 CASSQDDVPGLPYEQYF
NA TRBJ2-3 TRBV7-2 CASSLTITSVDTQYF
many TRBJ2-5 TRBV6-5 CASSYSSGTGEETQYF
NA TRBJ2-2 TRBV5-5 CASSFYPSNTGELFF
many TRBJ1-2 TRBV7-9 CASSPTGALGYTF
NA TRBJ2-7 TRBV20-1 CSAVLAGGHREQYF
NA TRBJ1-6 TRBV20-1 CSAKTRGTGNSPLHF
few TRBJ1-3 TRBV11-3 CASSPRTVNSGNTIYF
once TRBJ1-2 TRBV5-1 CASSPVTDGYTF
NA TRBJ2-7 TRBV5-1 CASSLVDRGIEQYF
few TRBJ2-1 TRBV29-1 CSFRGASEQFF
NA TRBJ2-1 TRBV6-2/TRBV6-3 CASSAEPWRGEVGDEQFF
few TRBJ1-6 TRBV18 CASSPQRDNSLLHF
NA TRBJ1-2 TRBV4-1 CASSQEEQRHYGYTF
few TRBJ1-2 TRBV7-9 CASSAQEGKTYGYTF
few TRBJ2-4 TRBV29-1 CSVEDRVAKNIQYF
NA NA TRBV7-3 CASSSGQEGSYEQYF
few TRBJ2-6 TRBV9 CASSALAGTSGANVLTF
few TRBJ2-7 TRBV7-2 CASSPGLAYTYEQYF
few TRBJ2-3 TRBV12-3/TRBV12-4 CASSWGQSTDTQYF
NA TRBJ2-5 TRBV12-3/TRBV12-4 CASMILSSMEQYF
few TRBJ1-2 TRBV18 CASSPPDYGYTF
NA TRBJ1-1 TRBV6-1 CASRPGTGNTEAFF
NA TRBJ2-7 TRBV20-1 CSASGGGDEQYF
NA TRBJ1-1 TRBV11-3 CASSSPDLGGTEAFF
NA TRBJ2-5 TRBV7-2 CASSLDGVSETQYF
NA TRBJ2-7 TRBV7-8 CASNPRSGQGLFSYEQYF
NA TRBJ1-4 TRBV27 CASGLENSDRGQLFF
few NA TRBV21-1 CASSKAEDRQYF
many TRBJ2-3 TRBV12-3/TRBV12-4 CASSFSLDTQYF
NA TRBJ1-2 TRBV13 CASIDAGEGINYGYTF
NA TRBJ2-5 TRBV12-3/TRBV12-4 CASSPGTSGGFGETQYF
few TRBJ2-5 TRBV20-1 CSAGRGIQETQYF
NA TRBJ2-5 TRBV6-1 CASSFSQGPEETQYF
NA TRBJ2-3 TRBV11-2 CASSFQTQGRADTQYF
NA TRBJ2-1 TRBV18 CASSPRTGGDEQFF
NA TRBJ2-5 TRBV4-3 CASSQAILAQGTQYF
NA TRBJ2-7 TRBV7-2 CASSLTGGRKEQYF
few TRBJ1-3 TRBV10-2 CASMSGGSGNTIYF
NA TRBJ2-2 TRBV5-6 CASSSRTSGGFTGELFF
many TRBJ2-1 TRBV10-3 CAISESASGYNEQFF
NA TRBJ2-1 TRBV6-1 CASSPGTWEQFF